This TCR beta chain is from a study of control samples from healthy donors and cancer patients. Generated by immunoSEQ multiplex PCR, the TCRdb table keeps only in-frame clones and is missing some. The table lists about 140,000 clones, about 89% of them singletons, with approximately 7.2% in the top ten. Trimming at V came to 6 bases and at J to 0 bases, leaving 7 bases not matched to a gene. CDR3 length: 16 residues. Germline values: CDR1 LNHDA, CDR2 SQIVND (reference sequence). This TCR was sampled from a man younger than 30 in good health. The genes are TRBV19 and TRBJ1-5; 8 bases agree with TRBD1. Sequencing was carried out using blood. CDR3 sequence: CASRLNRGNSNQPQHF. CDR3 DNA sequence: TGTGCCAGTAGGCTTAACAGGGGGAATAGCAATCAGCCCCAGCATTTT.